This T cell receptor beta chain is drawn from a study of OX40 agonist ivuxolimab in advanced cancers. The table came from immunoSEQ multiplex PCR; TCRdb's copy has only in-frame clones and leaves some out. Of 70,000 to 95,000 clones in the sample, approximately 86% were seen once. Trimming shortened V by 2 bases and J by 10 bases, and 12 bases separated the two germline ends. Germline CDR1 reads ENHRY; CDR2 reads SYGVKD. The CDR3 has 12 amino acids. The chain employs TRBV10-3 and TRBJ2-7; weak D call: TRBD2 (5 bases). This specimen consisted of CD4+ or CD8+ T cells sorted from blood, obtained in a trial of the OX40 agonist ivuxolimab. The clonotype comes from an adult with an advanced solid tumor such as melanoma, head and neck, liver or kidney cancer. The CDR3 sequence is CAISERGEGQYF. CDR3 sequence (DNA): TGTGCCATCAGTGAGCGCGGAGAGGGTCAGTACTTC.